This T cell receptor (beta chain) was captured in a study of neoadjuvant anti-PD-1 for oral cavity cancer. General study results and limits: Only a few patients per response group were TCR-analyzed; validation needed.

Here immunoSEQ multiplex PCR was the method, and the copy in TCRdb shows in-frame clones only, minus some. Here the sample spans 6,500 to 8,500 clones, about 46% being singletons. Patients had newly diagnosed, untreated stage II-IVA oral cavity squamous cell carcinoma. These oral cavity squamous cell carcinomas were HPV-negative and locally advanced. The germline gives CDR1 SNHLY, CDR2 FYNNEI. The V and J ends lost 2 bases and 3 bases, in that order; junction bases with no gene match: 4. The CDR3 has 14 amino acids. As concerns this clone: The target antigen is unknown.

The sequence was obtained from a person between 40 and 79 years old with oral cavity squamous cell carcinoma. The sequencing used tumor tissue, collected before nivolumab (anti-PD-1) treatment. V gene TRBV2 combines with J gene TRBJ2-7; 7 bases line up with TRBD2. CDR3 nucleotide sequence: TGTGCCAGCAGTGAACCGGCTAGCGGCTACGAGCAGTACTTC. Translating gives CASSEPASGYEQYF.